This T cell receptor beta chain was documented in a study of cytomegalovirus exposure and HLA in healthy donors. PCR involved 60 Vbeta and 13 Jbeta primers. Assay: immunoSEQ multiplex PCR; the TCRdb copy retains only in-frame clones and omits some. The table shows about 130,000 clones, with about four fifths occurring only once. Regarding the study as a whole: Analyzed later, association rates of TCRs varied across HLA loci, with DRB1 most and HLA-C fewest.

Germline V CDR1 and CDR2: MDHEN, SYDVKM. V lost 5 bases to trimming and J lost 2 bases; unmatched junction nucleotides: 5. The CDR3 runs to 14 residues. Notes on this clone: Its antigen is not known.

V is TRBV28 and J is TRBJ2-7, with 8 bases aligning to TRBD1. Specimen: PBMCs. The TCR was taken from a man between 25 and 39 years old in good health and CMV-seronegative. DNA for the CDR3: TGTGCCAGCAGTCGATCACAGGGGGCCTACGAGCAGTACTTC. It translates to CASSRSQGAYEQYF.